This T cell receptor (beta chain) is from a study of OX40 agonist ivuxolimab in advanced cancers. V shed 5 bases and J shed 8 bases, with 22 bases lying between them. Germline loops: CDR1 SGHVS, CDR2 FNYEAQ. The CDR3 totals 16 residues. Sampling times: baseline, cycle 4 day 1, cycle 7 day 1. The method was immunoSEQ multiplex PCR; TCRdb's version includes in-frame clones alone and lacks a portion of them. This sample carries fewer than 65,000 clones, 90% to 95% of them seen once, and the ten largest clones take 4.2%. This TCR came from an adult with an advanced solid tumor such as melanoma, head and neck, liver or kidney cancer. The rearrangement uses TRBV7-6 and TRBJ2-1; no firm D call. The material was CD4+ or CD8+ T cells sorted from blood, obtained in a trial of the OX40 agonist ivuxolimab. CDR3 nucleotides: TGTGCCAGCAGCCCAACCCCCGGGTCCGGGTCGGATGAGCAGTTCTTC. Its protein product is CASSPTPGSGSDEQFF.